What follows are 11 T cell receptor beta chains derived from one specimen sequenced in a study of regulatory T cells in long-lasting Graves disease. Libraries of TCR beta came from iRepertoire HTBI primers plus Arm-PCR of CDR3 regions. Each CDR3 protein gets one entry after TCRdb re-called the multiplex PCR reads with MiXCR. The sample yields approximately 390,000 distinct CDR3 sequences, 15% to 20% seen once. Time point: newly diagnosed GD, antithyroid drugs for less than 3 months. PBMCs were the source of the RNA used for TCR sequencing. These records were also assigned to another study, of T cells in Graves' hyperthyroidism and ophthalmopathy.

Sequencing was performed on peripheral blood mononuclear cells (PBMCs), taken at new diagnosis, from a patient treated with antithyroid drugs. Source of these receptors: a woman aged 18-29 years with Graves disease.

This clonotype was detected ten times or more. This chain joins TRBV30 and TRBJ2-3; no clear D. There are 16 residues in the CDR3. Germline V gene sequence: CDR1 GTSNPN, CDR2 SVGIG (reference sequence). Trimming took 0 bases from V and 5 from J, leaving 18 bases between them. The CDR3 DNA reads as TGTGCCTGGAGTGTTAGTAGGGTCCTTGCAGAAGATACGCAGTATTTT. Translating gives CAWSVSRVLAEDTQYF.

This clonotype came up many times. J is TRBJ2-5 and V is TRBV20-1; no clear D gene. The V and J ends lost 1 base and 2 bases respectively, with 17 bases between them. Germline V CDR1 and CDR2: DFQATT, SNEGSKA (reference sequence). This CDR3 region has 16 residues. For the CDR3, the DNA is TGCAGTGCTAGAGTCGTGGGCGGCGCCATACAAGAGACCCAGTACTTC. Translated, it gives CSARVVGGAIQETQYF.

This clonotype was picked up many times. The CDR3 loop reads CASSGSESEQYF. For the CDR3, the DNA is TGTGCCAGCAGTGGGTCAGAGAGCGAGCAGTACTTC. This chain connects TRBV12-3 or TRBV12-4 to TRBJ2-7; D remains unclear. The V end lost 5 bases, the J end lost 6 bases, and 11 bases lay between the germline ends. The CDR3 is 12 amino acids.

This clonotype occurred many times. The V call is TRBV12-3 or TRBV12-4, the J call TRBJ1-2; D is uncertain. The CDR3 runs 15 residues. V was cut by 1 base and J by 8 bases, with 17 bases left in between. The CDR3 loop is CASSLVSSRASGYTF. In nucleotides, the CDR3 is TGTGCCAGCAGTTTAGTGAGTAGTCGGGCCTCGGGCTACACCTTC.

The table lists this clonotype with many counts. The V call is TRBV27, the J call TRBJ2-1, with 7 positions matching TRBD1. This CDR3 comprises 14 residues. Germline V gene data show CDR1 as MNHEY and CDR2 as SMNVEV (reference sequence). V lost 8 bases and J lost 8; bases outside the gene matches: 12. CDR3 nucleotides: TGTGCCAGCGGGTATGAGGGGGCGAGGGATGAGCAGTTCTTC. As protein: CASGYEGARDEQFF.

This clonotype was seen many times. The chain combines TRBV3-1 with TRBJ1-1; D is unclear. The V gene's germline CDR1 is LGHDT and CDR2 YNNKEL (reference sequence). The CDR3 loop spans 13 amino acids. Trimming cost V 1 base and J 9 bases, with 12 bases left between them. Here the CDR3 DNA reads TGTGCCAGCAGCCAAGGGGTGGAGGGCCAAGCTTTCTTT. It translates to CASSQGVEGQAFF.

This clonotype was counted ten times or more. The rearrangement joins TRBV11-3 to TRBJ2-1; D possibly corresponds to TRBD1 (7 bases). V dropped 5 bases and J dropped 8 bases, with 16 bases sitting between them. This CDR3 is built from 14 residues. Germline assignment: CDR1 SGHNT and CDR2 YENEEA. The CDR3, as DNA: TGTGCCAGCAGCACCGACAGGGCTAGCGATGAGCAGTTCTTC. It encodes CASSTDRASDEQFF.

The table lists this clonotype with many counts. V gene TRBV2 combines with J gene TRBJ1-1; 7 nucleotides match TRBD1. The V and J ends lost 5 bases and 1 base, in that order; junction bases with no gene match: 10. Per germline, CDR1 SNHLY and CDR2 FYNNEI. The CDR3 has 16 residues. CDR3 sequence: CASSFQPGQTNTEAFF. The CDR3 DNA is TGTGCCAGCAGTTTCCAACCGGGACAGACGAACACTGAAGCTTTCTTT.

This clonotype was counted ten times or more. The genes are TRBV15 and TRBJ2-6; 7 bases agree with TRBD1. V gave up 1 base and J gave up 0 bases; unmatched junction bases: 0. This CDR3 has 16 residues. CDR1 LNHNV and CDR2 YYDKDF come from the germline V gene (reference sequence). The CDR3 sequence is CATSRAGGSGANVLTF. CDR3 DNA sequence: TGTGCCACCAGCAGAGCAGGGGGCTCTGGGGCCAACGTCCTGACTTTC.

This clonotype has at least ten counts. V is TRBV28 and J is TRBJ2-2; D unresolved. Germline V gene sequence: CDR1 MDHEN, CDR2 SYDVKM. V shed 6 bases and J shed 0 bases, with 8 bases lying between them. The CDR3 has 14 amino acids. CDR3 sequence (DNA): TGTGCCAGCAGCCAGGTTGCGAACACCGGGGAGCTGTTTTTT. Its translation: CASSQVANTGELFF.

The genes are TRBV5-1 and TRBJ1-6, with D possibly matching TRBD1 (5 bases). This CDR3 has 14 residues. The V gene's germline CDR1 is SGHRS and CDR2 YFSETQ. Trimming pared 0 bases from V and 7 bases from J, leaving 8 bases between. The CDR3 DNA is TGCGCCAGCAGCTTGGAGGGGCTGAATTCACCCCTCCACTTT. It translates to CASSLEGLNSPLHF.